This entry lists 21 T cell receptor beta chains sequenced from one sample in a study of regulatory dendritic cells for organ transplantation. Generated by immunoSEQ multiplex PCR, the TCRdb table keeps only in-frame clones and is missing some. Of 20,000 to 25,000 clones in the sample, 74% were seen once. The source material was memory CD4+ T cells from blood. The subset was: CD45RO+ memory T cells. These receptors all stem from a human donor in good health.

CDR3 nucleotides: TGTGCCAGCAGCCCCTCAACCGGGACAGGGGGTGAAAAACTGTTTTTT. This encodes CASSPSTGTGGEKLFF. The chain carries TRBV6-6 and TRBJ1-4, with 11 bases that match TRBD1. This CDR3 is 16 amino acids long. Germline V gene sequence: CDR1 MNHNY, CDR2 SVGAGI (reference sequence). Losses at the gene ends were 6 bases for V and 7 bases for J; bases not matched to a gene: 10.

V usage is TRBV9 and J usage is TRBJ2-1; 8 bases are a match to TRBD2. The CDR3 contains 17 residues. With V trimmed by 3 bases and J by 3 bases, 11 bases remained unmatched. CDR1 is SGDLS and CDR2 is YYNGEE in the germline V gene. The CDR3 protein is CASSESPFAGGYNEQFF. Here the CDR3 DNA reads TGTGCCAGCAGCGAAAGCCCCTTCGCGGGGGGCTACAATGAGCAGTTCTTC.

The chain is built from TRBV7-2 and TRBJ1-1; tentatively, D is TRBD1 (6 bases). The CDR3 length is 12 residues. Germline V lookup: CDR1 SGHTA, CDR2 FQGNSA. Trimming stripped 1 base from V and 11 bases from J, with 11 bases between. The CDR3, as DNA: TGTGCCAGCAGCTTAGGGGGACAAAGGGCTTTCTTT. Its protein is CASSLGGQRAFF.

The chain joins TRBV7-2 to TRBJ2-5; 8 bases align to TRBD2. The germline V gene encodes CDR1 SGHTA and CDR2 FQGNSA. The CDR3 has 16 residues. The trim removed 4 bases at V and 2 bases at J, leaving 9 bases unmatched. CDR3 sequence (DNA): TGTGCCAGCAGCTCACAGAGCCGGGGGGGGCAAGAGACCCAGTACTTC. Encoded protein: CASSSQSRGGQETQYF.

This clone was counted a single time. CDR3 amino acids: CASTEGGAGSYEQYF. DNA of the CDR3: TGTGCCAGCACCGAAGGGGGTGCCGGCTCCTACGAGCAGTACTTC. The chain uses TRBV7-2 and TRBJ2-7; tentatively, D is TRBD1 (6 bases). The ends were cut back, 7 bases at V and 0 bases at J, with 16 bases in the middle. Germline assignment: CDR1 SGHTA and CDR2 FQGNSA. CDR3 size: 15 residues.

This chain connects TRBV19 to TRBJ1-5, with 7 bases lining up with TRBD1. Germline trimming cut 9 bases from V and 3 bases from J; bases unmatched to any gene: 5. Per germline, CDR1 LNHDA and CDR2 SQIVND (reference sequence). The CDR3 loop spans 13 amino acids. DNA of the CDR3: TGTGCCAGCCTGGGACAGCTCAATCAGCCCCAGCATTTT. It codes for CASLGQLNQPQHF.

The rearrangement links TRBV6-1 to TRBJ2-7; tentatively, D is TRBD1 (6 bases). V was cut by 2 bases and J by 1 base, with 6 bases left in between. CDR1 is MNHNS, CDR2 SASEGT, per germline. This CDR3 has 13 amino acids. This CDR3 is CASSEQGSYEQYF. In DNA form, the CDR3 reads TGTGCCAGCAGTGAACAGGGGTCCTACGAGCAGTACTTC.

V usage is TRBV5-1 and J usage is TRBJ1-2; D is unclear. The germline V gene encodes CDR1 SGHRS and CDR2 YFSETQ. There are 13 residues in the CDR3. Trimming stripped 0 bases from V and 2 bases from J, with 5 bases between. CDR3 sequence: CASSLGENYGYTF. The CDR3, as DNA: TGCGCCAGCAGCTTGGGGGAGAACTATGGCTACACCTTC. The whole variable domain, remainder taken from reference TRBV5-1 and TRBJ1-2, is KAGVTQTPRYLIKTRGQQVTLSCSPISGHRSVSWYQQTPGQGLQFLFEYFSETQRNKGNFPGRFSGRQFSNSRSEMNVSTLELGDSALYLCASSLGENYGYTFGSGTRLTVV.

This clone was seen a handful of times. The chain joins TRBV6-1 to TRBJ1-1; D not certain. This CDR3 has 13 amino acids. V was pared by 3 bases and J by 5 bases, with 10 bases between. CDR1 and CDR2 (germline): MNHNS, SASEGT. The CDR3 DNA reads TGTGCCAGCAGTGAGATTCTAGGAACTGAAGCTTTCTTT. Translated, it gives CASSEILGTEAFF.

The chain links TRBV7-2 to TRBJ2-1; 8 bases align to TRBD2. Germline trimming cut 4 bases from V and 12 bases from J; bases unmatched to any gene: 5. The CDR3 is 12 residues long. Germline V gives CDR1 SGHTA, CDR2 FQGNSA. In DNA, the CDR3 is TGTGCCAGCAGCTCAACCGGGACTAGGCAGTTCTTC. Translating gives CASSSTGTRQFF.

The chain joins TRBV29-1 to TRBJ2-1; weak D call: TRBD2 (7 bases). Germline values: CDR1 SQVTM, CDR2 ANQGSEA. V lost 7 bases and J lost 7, with 17 bases in between. There are 13 residues in the CDR3. The CDR3 sequence: CSGEGGNSNEQFF. CDR3 bases: TGCAGCGGGGAGGGGGGGAATTCGAATGAGCAGTTCTTC.

The chain is built from TRBV18 and TRBJ2-7; 9 nucleotides match TRBD1. The CDR3 consists of 13 residues. The trim removed 7 bases at V and 5 bases at J, leaving 6 bases unmatched. CDR1 is KGHSH, CDR2 LQKENI, per germline. The CDR3: CASWGTGYNEQYF. The DNA of the CDR3 is TGTGCCAGCTGGGGGACAGGGTACAACGAGCAGTACTTC.

The chain employs TRBV5-1 and TRBJ2-6, with TRBD2 matching over 9 bases. The CDR3 runs to 18 residues. CDR1 and CDR2 from the germline V gene are SGHRS and YFSETQ. Germline trimming cut 5 bases from V and 1 base from J; bases unmatched to any gene: 10. CDR3 nucleotide sequence: TGCGCCAGCAGGGAGGCGGGGGGGGACCGTTCTGGGGCCAACGTCCTGACTTTC. This sequence encodes CASREAGGDRSGANVLTF.

As regards this clone: The same CDR3 arises from other DNA sequences in this sample as well. This rearrangement joins TRBV11-2 to TRBJ1-6; D perhaps matches TRBD1 (5 bases). Trimming took 5 bases from V and 9 from J, leaving 11 bases between them. The CDR3 is 13 residues long. The germline CDR1 and CDR2 sequences are SGHAT and FQNNGV. The CDR3, as DNA: TGTGCCAGCAGCGGGGGGGAGGGTTCACCCCTCCACTTT. Protein product: CASSGGEGSPLHF.

The V and J genes are TRBV14 and TRBJ2-1; 11 bases are a match to TRBD2. CDR3 length: 17 amino acids. The V gene's germline CDR1 is SGHDN and CDR2 FVKESK. The ends lost 0 bases at V and 6 bases at J; junction bases unmatched: 7. The CDR3 here is CASSQDYGLAGGNEQFF. DNA for the CDR3: TGTGCCAGCAGCCAAGATTATGGGCTAGCGGGGGGCAATGAGCAGTTCTTC.

The genes are TRBV5-1 and TRBJ2-1, with a possible D match to TRBD2 (6 bases). Between the trimmed V and J ends, which lost 4 bases and 8 bases, there was a span of 13 bases. Germline V gives CDR1 SGHRS, CDR2 YFSETQ. CDR3 length equals 13 residues. The CDR3 DNA follows: TGCGCCAGCAGCCAGGGCGGGGCTGATGAGCAGTTCTTC. As protein: CASSQGGADEQFF. Using reference TRBV5-1 and TRBJ2-1 for the parts outside the CDR3, the full variable domain is KAGVTQTPRYLIKTRGQQVTLSCSPISGHRSVSWYQQTPGQGLQFLFEYFSETQRNKGNFPGRFSGRQFSNSRSEMNVSTLELGDSALYLCASSQGGADEQFFGPGTRLTVL.

The gene calls are TRBV11-1 and TRBJ1-1, with a possible D match to TRBD1 (6 bases). This CDR3 comprises 13 residues. Trimming shortened V by 2 bases and J by 10 bases, and 14 bases separated the two germline ends. Germline assignment: CDR1 SGHAT and CDR2 FQDESV (reference sequence). The CDR3 nucleotides read TGTGCCAGCAGCTTATTTGGACAGCCCGGAGCTTTCTTT. It is translated as CASSLFGQPGAFF.

The chain carries TRBV6-6 and TRBJ1-4, with 7 bases that match TRBD1. Germline CDR1 reads MNHNY; CDR2 reads SVGAGI (reference sequence). V was clipped by 2 bases and J by 7 bases; unmatched bases: 4. The CDR3 consists of 14 residues. CDR3 protein: CASSYTTGFEKLFF. As DNA, the CDR3 is TGTGCCAGCAGTTACACGACAGGGTTTGAAAAACTGTTTTTT.

This chain joins TRBV5-4 and TRBJ1-6, with D hard to call. This CDR3 spans 14 amino acids. Germline V CDR1 and CDR2: SGHNT, YYREEE (reference sequence). Between the trimmed V and J ends, which lost 3 bases and 9 bases, there was a span of 13 bases. The CDR3 DNA reads as TGTGCCAGCAGCTCGGCTGTGGGGAGTTCACCCCTCCACTTT. Translation: CASSSAVGSSPLHF.

This clone appeared a single time. This chain connects TRBV5-6 to TRBJ2-1, with TRBD2 matching 9 bases. The germline CDR1 and CDR2 sequences are SGHDT and YYEEEE. The CDR3 runs 16 residues. J lost 1 base, V lost 3 bases, and 5 bases had no gene match. CDR3 sequence: CASSSISGGSYNEQFF. The CDR3 DNA reads TGTGCCAGCAGCTCAATCAGCGGGGGGTCCTACAATGAGCAGTTCTTC. The full variable domain, its missing parts supplied by reference TRBV5-6 and TRBJ2-1, is DAGVTQSPTHLIKTRGQQVTLRCSPKSGHDTVSWYQQALGQGPQFIFQYYEEEERQRGNFPDRFSGHQFPNYSSELNVNALLLGDSALYLCASSSISGGSYNEQFFGPGTRLTVL.

The chain carries TRBV6-6 and TRBJ1-2, with D possibly matching TRBD1 (5 bases). The CDR3 has 14 residues. The V end was cut by 7 bases, the J end by 2 bases, with 14 bases between. Germline V gene lookup returns CDR1 MNHNY and CDR2 SVGAGI (reference sequence). Written as DNA, the CDR3 is TGTGCCAGCAATATTCCTCGGGGGAACTATGGCTACACCTTC. This gives the protein CASNIPRGNYGYTF.